The 9 T cell receptor beta chains presented below share a single source sample, sequenced in a study of OX40 agonist ivuxolimab in advanced cancers. The library was generated by the immunoSEQ multiplex PCR assay. Held by TCRdb, this immuneACCESS table contains in-frame sequences only and omits some clones. Under half of the omission traces to an unresolved V gene where checked; the cause of the rest is unknown. In all, the sample holds 55,000 to 70,000 clones, and 70% to 85% of those were seen once. About 11% of the sample is held by the ten biggest clonotypes. The sample here was CD4+ or CD8+ T cells sorted from blood, taken in a trial of the OX40 agonist ivuxolimab. The origin of the receptors is an adult with an advanced solid tumor such as melanoma, head and neck, liver or kidney cancer.

This clone occurred once. CDR3 nucleotide sequence: TGTGCCAGCAGCCAGAGGACAGGGGGCCCGAACACTGAAGCTTTCTTT. Protein product: CASSQRTGGPNTEAFF. V usage is TRBV4-2 and J usage is TRBJ1-1; 11 bases agree with TRBD1. V was pared by 3 bases and J by 1 base, with 4 bases of the junction left unmatched. The CDR3 has 16 amino acids. CDR1 is LGHNA, CDR2 YNFKEQ, per germline.

The rearrangement uses TRBV6-1 and TRBJ2-5; D might be TRBD1 (6 bases). The CDR3 loop spans 14 amino acids. V was clipped by 7 bases and J by 2 bases, with 14 bases between them. Germline V gene data show CDR1 as MNHNS and CDR2 as SASEGT. CDR3 residues: CASTRWDKQETQYF. The CDR3 DNA follows: TGTGCCAGCACTCGATGGGACAAGCAAGAGACCCAGTACTTC.

The chain is built from TRBV28 and TRBJ1-1; TRBD1 aligns across 10 bases. V lost 4 bases to trimming and J lost 7 bases; unmatched junction nucleotides: 12. Germline loops: CDR1 MDHEN, CDR2 SYDVKM. The CDR3 runs to 16 residues. DNA of the CDR3: TGTGCCAGCAGTTCCCCCCCTTGGACAGGGGGAGATGAAGCTTTCTTT. Translating it yields CASSSPPWTGGDEAFF. Filled out from reference TRBV28 and TRBJ1-1, the complete variable domain reads DVKVTQSSRYLVKRTGEKVFLECVQDMDHENMFWYRQDPGLGLRLIYFSYDVKMKEKGDIPEGYSVSREKKERFSLILESASTNQTSMYLCASSSPPWTGGDEAFFGQGTRLTVV.

This chain links TRBV6-5 with TRBJ1-2; TRBD1 is a possible D gene (6 bases). This CDR3 comprises 15 residues. CDR1 is MNHEY, CDR2 SVGAGI, per germline. V was trimmed by 2 bases and J by 0 bases, leaving 10 bases between them. The CDR3 region has the DNA TGTGCCAGCAGTTACAGGGGACATTCTAACTATGGCTACACCTTC. Its translation: CASSYRGHSNYGYTF.

This clone was picked up one time. V and J are TRBV10-3 and TRBJ1-1; D possibly corresponds to TRBD1 (6 bases). Trimming took 7 bases from V and 0 from J, leaving 9 bases between them. This CDR3 region has 13 residues. Germline CDR1 and CDR2: ENHRY and SYGVKD. The CDR3 region has the DNA TGTGCCATCAACGGACAGATGAACACTGAAGCTTTCTTT. Amino acids: CAINGQMNTEAFF.

The J gene is TRBJ2-1, the V gene TRBV7-3; D not certain. The CDR3 is 14 amino acids. V lost 1 base and J 4 bases, leaving 8 bases between the germline ends. Germline loops: CDR1 SGHTA, CDR2 FQGTGA. Here the CDR3 DNA reads TGTGCCAGCAGCTTAAAGGGCCTGTACAATGAGCAGTTCTTC. This codes for CASSLKGLYNEQFF.

The rearrangement joins TRBV29-1 to TRBJ1-5; possibly TRBD1 for D (5 bases). Per germline, CDR1 SQVTM and CDR2 ANQGSEA. Trimming removed 5 bases from V and 6 bases from J, with 11 bases in between. The CDR3 loop spans 12 amino acids. The CDR3 sequence: CSVQQGGQPQHF. DNA for the CDR3: TGCAGCGTTCAGCAGGGAGGTCAGCCCCAGCATTTT. The full variable domain, rest sourced from reference TRBV29-1 and TRBJ1-5, is SAVISQKPSRDICQRGTSLTIQCQVDSQVTMMFWYRQQPGQSLTLIATANQGSEATYESGFVIDKFPISRPNLTFSTLTVSNMSPEDSSIYLCSVQQGGQPQHFGDGTRLSIL.

This clone showed up just a few times. The chain combines TRBV2 with TRBJ1-3; perhaps TRBD1 as D (5 bases). Trimming took 6 bases from V and 0 from J, leaving 9 bases between them. Looked up from germline, CDR1 is SNHLY and CDR2 is FYNNEI. This CDR3 contains 14 residues. CDR3 region: CASRIDSSGNTIYF. The CDR3, as DNA: TGTGCCAGCAGAATCGACAGCTCTGGAAACACCATATATTTT.

J is TRBJ2-7 and V is TRBV10-3; possibly TRBD1 for D (7 bases). This CDR3 comprises 15 residues. Deletions cut 10 bases from V and 3 bases from J, with 22 bases between. CDR1 and CDR2 from the germline V gene are ENHRY and SYGVKD. The CDR3 loop is CASRRDSDGSYEQYF. The CDR3 DNA reads TGTGCCAGCCGCCGGGACAGCGACGGGAGCTACGAGCAGTACTTC.